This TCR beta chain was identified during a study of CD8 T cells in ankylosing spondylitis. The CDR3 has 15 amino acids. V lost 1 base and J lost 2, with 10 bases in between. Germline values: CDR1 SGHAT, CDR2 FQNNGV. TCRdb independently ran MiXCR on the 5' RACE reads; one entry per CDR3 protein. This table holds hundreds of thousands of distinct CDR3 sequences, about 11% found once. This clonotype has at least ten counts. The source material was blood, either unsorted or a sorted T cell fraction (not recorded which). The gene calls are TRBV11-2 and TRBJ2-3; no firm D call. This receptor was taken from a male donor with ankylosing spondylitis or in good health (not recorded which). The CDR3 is CASSLGEYHTDTQYF. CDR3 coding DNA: TGTGCCAGCAGCTTAGGAGAGTATCACACAGATACGCAGTATTTT.